One sample yielded the 21 T cell receptor beta chains listed below, sequenced in a study of blood T cell repertoires in COVID-19. Produced via immunoSEQ multiplex PCR; TCRdb's table is partial and in-frame only. The sample lists 200,000 or so clones, 85% occurring once. The sequencing sample was made of peripheral blood. The receptors were sampled from a man between 60 and 75 years old with COVID-19, enrolled during active disease.

V and J are TRBV30 and TRBJ1-5, with a possible D match to TRBD1 (5 bases). Germline loops: CDR1 GTSNPN, CDR2 SVGIG (reference sequence). The ends were cut back, 2 bases at V and 2 bases at J, with 10 bases in the middle. The CDR3 totals 14 residues. This CDR3 is CAWSRVGGNQPQHF. CDR3 coding DNA: TGTGCCTGGAGTCGCGTAGGGGGCAATCAGCCCCAGCATTTT.

V is TRBV4-2 and J is TRBJ1-3, with D maybe TRBD1 (5 bases). Looked up from germline, CDR1 is LGHNA and CDR2 is YNFKEQ. This CDR3 has 15 residues. V was shortened by 4 bases and J by 4 bases, with 14 bases between the two germline ends. This CDR3 is CASSRFGQSGNTIYF. DNA of the CDR3: TGTGCCAGCAGCCGCTTCGGACAATCAGGAAACACCATATATTTT.

The chain recombines TRBV6-2 or TRBV6-3 with TRBJ1-1; weak D call: TRBD1 (6 bases). CDR3 size: 14 residues. CDR1 is MNHEY and CDR2 is SVGEGT in the germline V gene. V was trimmed by 2 bases and J by 6 bases, leaving 13 bases between them. Here the CDR3 DNA reads TGTGCCAGCAGTTACGGACAGCCTGGGGCTGAAGCTTTCTTT. It yields the protein CASSYGQPGAEAFF.

The chain recombines TRBV5-4 with TRBJ1-5, with 7 positions matching TRBD1. CDR1 is SGHNT, CDR2 YYREEE, per germline (reference sequence). The CDR3 sequence is 18 residues long. The V segment lost 2 bases and the J segment 2 bases; nucleotides outside the gene matches: 13. DNA of the CDR3: TGTGCCAGCAGCTTTCCGGACAGGCCCACTGAAGGCAATCAGCCCCAGCATTTT. Encoded protein: CASSFPDRPTEGNQPQHF. Full variable domain (rest looked up from reference TRBV5-4 and TRBJ1-5): ETGVTQSPTHLIKTRGQQVTLRCSSQSGHNTVSWYQQALGQGPQFIFQYYREEENGRGNFPPRFSGLQFPNYSSELNVNALELDDSALYLCASSFPDRPTEGNQPQHFGDGTRLSIL.

V is TRBV30 and J is TRBJ1-6; the D gene is possibly TRBD1 (5 bases). Per the germline V gene, CDR1 is GTSNPN and CDR2 is SVGIG (reference sequence). The CDR3 is made up of 14 amino acids. The V and J ends lost 3 bases and 4 bases respectively, with 10 bases between them. CDR3 amino acids: CAWRAQGYNSPLHF. The CDR3 DNA follows: TGTGCCTGGAGAGCGCAGGGATATAATTCACCCCTCCACTTT.

This chain links TRBV15 with TRBJ1-2; TRBD1 agrees at 8 bases. Germline CDR1 and CDR2: LNHNV and YYDKDF (reference sequence). V dropped 4 bases and J dropped 3; count of bases not matched to a gene: 1. The CDR3 length is 13 residues. CDR3 coding DNA: TGTGCCACCAGCACAGGGGGCGACTATGGCTACACCTTC. Protein sequence: CATSTGGDYGYTF.

V is TRBV27 and J is TRBJ1-3; D is possibly TRBD1 (5 bases). This CDR3 is built from 15 residues. The V gene's germline CDR1 is MNHEY and CDR2 SMNVEV (reference sequence). V gave up 6 bases and J gave up 0 bases, with 12 bases separating them. As DNA, the CDR3 is TGTGCCAGCAGGGGGCTCCAGCTCTCTGGAAACACCATATATTTT. Residues: CASRGLQLSGNTIYF.

Here the CDR3 reads CASSPGQGDTGELFF. In DNA form, the CDR3 reads TGTGCCAGTAGTCCCGGACAGGGCGACACCGGGGAGCTGTTTTTT. The chain has TRBV19 and TRBJ2-2, with TRBD1 matching over 8 bases. Germline lookup yields CDR1 LNHDA and CDR2 SQIVND (reference sequence). The CDR3 is 15 residues long. J gave up 3 bases and V 5 bases, and 5 bases lay outside the gene matches. Using reference TRBV19 and TRBJ2-2 for the parts outside the CDR3, the full variable domain is DGGITQSPKYLFRKEGQNVTLSCEQNLNHDAMYWYRQDPGQGLRLIYYSQIVNDFQKGDIAEGYSVSREKKESFPLTVTSAQKNPTAFYLCASSPGQGDTGELFFGEGSRLTVL.

This sequence joins TRBV29-1 and TRBJ1-1; D is undetermined. Trimming took off 7 bases at V and 7 bases at J, with 16 bases between the two ends. In germline, CDR1 is SQVTM, CDR2 ANQGSEA. The CDR3 has 12 residues. CDR3 nucleotide sequence: TGCAGCGCCCGAGGAGCCATCCTTGAAGCTTTCTTT. As protein: CSARGAILEAFF.

The gene calls are TRBV5-1 and TRBJ2-1; 9 bases match TRBD2. V was clipped by 3 bases and J by 5 bases; unmatched bases: 3. CDR1 and CDR2 (germline): SGHRS, YFSETQ. This CDR3 is built from 14 residues. As DNA, the CDR3 is TGCGCCAGCAGCTCGGGACTAGCTGACAATGAGCAGTTCTTC. The encoded protein is CASSSGLADNEQFF.

The rearrangement joins TRBV24-1 to TRBJ2-6; the D gene is possibly TRBD1 (5 bases). The CDR3 covers 16 residues. Germline V gene data show CDR1 as KGHDR and CDR2 as SFDVKD. Deletions cut 4 bases from V and 0 bases from J, with 9 bases between. The CDR3 DNA reads as TGTGCCACCAGTGACCCGACAGTCTCTGGGGCCAACGTCCTGACTTTC. Translation gives CATSDPTVSGANVLTF.

V gene TRBV7-8 combines with J gene TRBJ1-5, with D perhaps TRBD1 (6 bases). CDR3 length: 14 residues. Germline assignment: CDR1 SGHVS and CDR2 FQNEAQ. The V end was cut by 6 bases, the J end by 4 bases, with 13 bases between. This chain's CDR3 is CASSRDTGNQPQHF. The CDR3 bases are TGTGCCAGCAGTCGAGATACAGGGAATCAGCCCCAGCATTTT.

V is TRBV4-1 and J is TRBJ2-3, with D hard to call. The CDR3 extends over 16 amino acids. Germline loops: CDR1 MGHRA, CDR2 YSYEKL. V shed 0 bases and J shed 0 bases, with 10 bases lying between them. The CDR3 loop reads CASSQDGTPSTDTQYF. CDR3 DNA: TGCGCCAGCAGCCAAGATGGCACCCCTAGCACAGATACGCAGTATTTT.

This clone appeared a single time. V usage is TRBV2 and J usage is TRBJ2-5; a possible D gene is TRBD1 (6 bases). V was cut by 3 bases and J by 8 bases, with 7 bases left in between. Per the germline V gene, CDR1 is SNHLY and CDR2 is FYNNEI. The CDR3 consists of 11 residues. In DNA form, the CDR3 reads TGTGCCAGCAGTGAGGGGACAACCCAGTACTTC. This encodes CASSEGTTQYF.

This chain joins TRBV7-9 and TRBJ2-7; a weak D match, TRBD2 (5 bases). Germline values: CDR1 SEHNR, CDR2 FQNEAQ (reference sequence). V was pared by 4 bases and J by 3 bases, with 13 bases between. The CDR3 is made up of 14 amino acids. CDR3 coding DNA: TGTGCCAGCAGCTCTCTACAGAGGGACTACGAGCAGTACTTC. It yields the protein CASSSLQRDYEQYF.

This clone showed up just a few times. The chain joins TRBV12-3 or TRBV12-4 to TRBJ1-2; unclear D gene. The CDR3 consists of 12 residues. The V end was cut by 6 bases, the J end by 4 bases, with 9 bases between. CDR3 DNA: TGTGCCAGCAGCCAGATCCTCTATGGCTACACCTTC. Its protein is CASSQILYGYTF.

V usage is TRBV9 and J usage is TRBJ2-1, with 10 bases lining up with TRBD2. Germline V lookup: CDR1 SGDLS, CDR2 YYNGEE. The CDR3 covers 16 residues. The ends lost 4 bases at V and 6 bases at J; junction bases unmatched: 10. The CDR3 here is CASSPAGGGPSNEQFF. The CDR3 DNA follows: TGTGCCAGCAGCCCAGCGGGAGGGGGTCCCTCCAATGAGCAGTTCTTC. Looking up the rest from reference TRBV9 and TRBJ2-1 gives the full variable domain: DSGVTQTPKHLITATGQRVTLRCSPRSGDLSVYWYQQSLDQGLQFLIQYYNGEERAKGNILERFSAQQFPDLHSELNLSSLELGDSALYFCASSPAGGGPSNEQFFGPGTRLTVL.

The V gene is TRBV27, the J gene TRBJ1-5; 10 nucleotides line up with TRBD1. This CDR3 has 15 residues. With 5 bases clipped from V and 3 bases from J, the junction kept 4 bases outside the gene matches. Germline-derived CDR1 and CDR2 are MNHEY and SMNVEV (reference sequence). CDR3 residues: CASSPGQGLNQPQHF. The CDR3 DNA sequence: TGTGCCAGCAGTCCGGGACAGGGGCTCAATCAGCCCCAGCATTTT.

The chain recombines TRBV7-8 with TRBJ1-2, with D possibly being TRBD1 (5 bases). CDR1 is SGHVS, CDR2 FQNEAQ, per germline. CDR3 length equals 13 residues. Trimming pared 5 bases from V and 3 bases from J, leaving 10 bases between. The CDR3 is CASSRREDYGYTF. The CDR3 coding sequence is TGTGCCAGCAGCCGCAGGGAGGACTATGGCTACACCTTC.

This chain joins TRBV28 and TRBJ1-1; 8 nucleotides line up with TRBD1. The CDR3 spans 16 residues. Germline V CDR1 and CDR2: MDHEN, SYDVKM. After removal of 4 bases from V and 7 bases from J, the junction contained 14 bases not matched to a gene. The chain's CDR3 is CASSSQGANNEGEAFF. CDR3 sequence (DNA): TGTGCCAGCAGTTCGCAGGGGGCGAACAATGAAGGTGAAGCTTTCTTT. Filled out from reference TRBV28 and TRBJ1-1, the complete variable domain reads DVKVTQSSRYLVKRTGEKVFLECVQDMDHENMFWYRQDPGLGLRLIYFSYDVKMKEKGDIPEGYSVSREKKERFSLILESASTNQTSMYLCASSSQGANNEGEAFFGQGTRLTVV.

This clone turned up a few times. The V and J genes are TRBV6-1 and TRBJ1-2; D might be TRBD1 (5 bases). CDR1 and CDR2 (germline): MNHNS, SASEGT. There are 15 residues in the CDR3. V gave up 1 base and J gave up 4 bases, with 13 bases separating them. Written as DNA, the CDR3 is TGTGCCAGCAGTGAAGGGCAGGGCAACTTCTATGGCTACACCTTC. This codes for CASSEGQGNFYGYTF.